Listed below are T cell receptor beta chains from one sample, sequenced in a study of neurological immune-mediated disorders. MiXCR was run by TCRdb on the 5' RACE reads, yielding one entry per CDR3 protein. Found here are about 84,000 distinct CDR3 sequences, approximately 10% of them singletons; the top ten hold 1.8%. Specimen: PBMCs. These receptors all stem from a man aged 35-49 years in good health. CDR3s leave out the opening cysteine and the closing phenylalanine or tryptophan. Each record gives: V gene, CDR3 protein.

TRBV7-6,ASSFSSGDNEQF
TRBV5-1,ASGERELF
TRBV14,ASSQAYEQY
TRBV7-9,ASSLGRASGRSYNEQF
TRBV5-5,ASSLISSGANVLT
TRBV27,ASSDSGRALETQY
TRBV7-2,ARGSGTLSTNEKLF
TRBV5-1,ASSLAPETQY
TRBV7-8,ASSLGPYGGYT
TRBV6-1,ASSELRGSWGIQY
TRBV5-1,ASSLGWGPSTDTQY
TRBV6-1,ASSATSSRTDTQY
TRBV20-1,SASPSSGSTNEQF
TRBV12-3/TRBV12-4,ASSLAGTSTEQY
TRBV19,ASSLDHRDTYEQY
TRBV20-1,SASDPKNGGGELF
TRBV7-9,ASSSWGEETQY
TRBV12-3/TRBV12-4,AATTASGQETQY
TRBV7-3,ASSLVPGQTQETQY
TRBV12-3/TRBV12-4,ASSLAPGARSYNEQF
TRBV20-1,SARNRPGENGYT
TRBV5-1,ASTGTSGGSLWF
TRBV5-1,ASALGGETEAF
TRBV29-1,SGWDSNYGYT
TRBV5-1,ASSFYGDTYNEQF
TRBV9,ASSAGGPTDTQY
TRBV9,ASSVEESAGPQETQY
TRBV2,ASSAGPANYGYT
TRBV29-1,SVDVGNTEAF
TRBV7-9,ASRSAGANTGELF
TRBV9,ASSLTSGPGNEQF
TRBV9,ASSTSGGGDEQF
TRBV14,ASSYDFRGRVY
TRBV6-2/TRBV6-3,AISGTVDLNEQF
TRBV20-1,SALNRGEGHGYT
TRBV6-1,ASSERPSIAYEQY
TRBV29-1,SVWTGLQETQY
TRBV5-1,ASSRRDREAEQF
TRBV7-2,ASSSSGQGGEQY
TRBV7-9,ASSLGEDRLNTEAF
TRBV2,ASANRDSRDQPQH
TRBV7-2,ASSFSGGAREQY
TRBV20-1,SAMRRGRDTGELF
TRBV27,ASSLLPPGQGARNEQF
TRBV6-6,ASSSLVGGDSPLH
TRBV6-5,ASSSKEGEQY
TRBV19,ASSIRQTNQPQH
TRBV20-1,SASPITGGTYNEQF
TRBV25-1,ATVGSGELF
TRBV6-2/TRBV6-3,ASRPGLGTTTDTQY